Each of the 2 T cell receptor beta chains below was sequenced from the same sample in a study of blood T cell repertoires in COVID-19 (dated by TCRdb to 2018 to 2021). Receptor libraries were prepared by the immunoSEQ multiplex PCR assay. The table comes from immuneACCESS by way of TCRdb, which keeps in-frame sequences with V and J called. Part of the clones is missing from these tables; in studies checked, under half for an unresolved V gene and the rest for unknown reasons. Across this sample there are 90,000 to 140,000 clones, with 85% seen only once. The ten largest clonotypes hold around 4.5% of the sample. The sequencing sample was made of peripheral blood. Receptor source: a man in his fifties with acute or convalescent COVID-19.

The chain's CDR3 is CASSHVLSETQYF. In DNA, the CDR3 is TGCGCCAGCAGCCACGTGCTGAGCGAGACCCAGTACTTC. V is TRBV4-1 and J is TRBJ2-5; D gene uncertain. Looked up from germline, CDR1 is MGHRA and CDR2 is YSYEKL. The CDR3 sequence is 13 residues long. Trimming pared 3 bases from V and 5 bases from J, leaving 10 bases between.

The V and J genes are TRBV7-9 and TRBJ2-5; TRBD2 matches at 9 bases. Per germline, CDR1 SEHNR and CDR2 FQNEAQ (reference sequence). This CDR3 is built from 15 residues. V shed 4 bases, J shed 2 bases, and the junction held 5 bases outside the gene matches. This CDR3 reads CASSSGLATQETQYF. The DNA for the CDR3 is TGTGCCAGCAGCTCCGGACTAGCGACACAAGAGACCCAGTACTTC.